This entry lists 10 T cell receptor beta chains sequenced from one sample in a study of naive and memory T cell subsets (dated by TCRdb to about 2017). The library came from UMI-ligation and nested PCR. Data came from an Illumina MiSeq. To cover both TRBC1 and TRBC2, the beta constant-region primer consisted of an equimolar mix of two oligonucleotides. The ligated cDNA went through four rounds of PCR with nested alpha and beta constant-region primers together with the SP2 primer. TCRdb reanalyzed the raw reads on its own, using fastp at Q25 for trimming and MiXCR for clone calling, and kept in-frame beta chains. Each CDR3 protein appears once, grouped with its most common genes and DNA. The sample data list some 110,000 distinct CDR3 sequences, and 36% of these were observed just once. The top ten clonotypes cover around 0.92% of the sample. The sequenced material came from central memory CD4+ T cells from blood. In light of the paper, this sample's cell subset or site label describes: central memory, CD45RA- CD27+. Source of these receptors: a human donor in good health.

This sequence joins TRBV9 and TRBJ2-1; 7 bases match TRBD2. The CDR3 has 15 amino acids. Germline V CDR1 and CDR2: SGDLS, YYNGEE. Trimming removed 3 bases from V and 0 bases from J; junction bases left unmatched: 3. The CDR3 loop is CASSDLAASYNEQFF. The CDR3 coding sequence is TGTGCCAGCAGCGACCTAGCGGCCTCCTACAATGAGCAGTTCTTC.

A single count supports this clonotype. V gene TRBV11-2 combines with J gene TRBJ1-2; D gene unclear. The CDR3 covers 13 residues. Germline loops: CDR1 SGHAT, CDR2 FQNNGV. Trimming cost V 1 base and J 5 bases, with 8 bases left between them. The CDR3 is CASSLGVGYGYTF. The CDR3 DNA is TGTGCCAGCAGCTTAGGGGTTGGATATGGCTACACCTTC. The full variable domain, with the rest looked up from reference TRBV11-2 and TRBJ1-2, is EAGVAQSPRYKIIEKRQSVAFWCNPISGHATLYWYQQILGQGPKLLIQFQNNGVVDDSQLPKDRFSAERLKGVDSTLKIQPAKLEDSAVYLCASSLGVGYGYTFGSGTRLTVV.

The V gene is TRBV7-2, the J gene TRBJ2-2; 10 nucleotides align to TRBD2. Germline assignment: CDR1 SGHTA and CDR2 FQGNSA. J gave up 3 bases and V 1 base, and 11 bases lay outside the gene matches. The CDR3 runs to 19 residues. This CDR3 reads CASSLGLAGVKWDTGELFF. CDR3 bases: TGTGCCAGCAGCTTAGGGCTAGCGGGAGTGAAATGGGACACCGGGGAGCTGTTTTTT.

This sequence joins TRBV28 and TRBJ2-7; D possibly uses TRBD1 or TRBD2 (5 bases each). V lost 3 bases and J lost 3, with 18 bases in between. CDR3 length equals 16 residues. CDR1 and CDR2 (germline): MDHEN, SYDVKM. DNA for the CDR3: TGTGCCAGCAGTTTCCCGTGGCGTGGTGGGGGCTACGAGCAGTACTTC. This sequence encodes CASSFPWRGGGYEQYF.

Only a few counts were recorded for this clonotype. This likely comes from a read error, as the CDR3 has no conserved phenylalanine or tryptophan at its end. It is unclear where the CDR3 begins or ends on the DNA, so no DNA is shown, and the CDR3 is as TCRdb lists it. The chain carries TRBV29-1 and TRBJ2-1; whether TRBD1, the table's D call, matches the DNA was not checked. Including both end residues, the CDR3 is 10 amino acids long. CDR1 is SQVTM and CDR2 is ANQGSEA in the germline V gene. The chain's CDR3 is CSVDRGPLWV.

This clonotype was observed a handful of times. The chain is built from TRBV12-3 or TRBV12-4 and TRBJ2-1; TRBD2 matches 13 bases. After removal of 5 bases from V and 8 bases from J, the junction contained 12 bases not matched to a gene. The CDR3 is 17 amino acids. CDR3 DNA sequence: TGTGCCAGCAGTCTTACAATTGGACTAGCGGGGGCCGATGAGCAGTTCTTC. Protein product: CASSLTIGLAGADEQFF.

The chain employs TRBV20-1 and TRBJ1-4; D not certain. The CDR3 length is 15 residues. In germline, CDR1 is DFQATT, CDR2 SNEGSKA (reference sequence). Trimming left V 6 bases short and J 0 bases short, with 14 bases between. CDR3 bases: TGCAGTGCCCTACCCTACGTTGCAACTAATGAAAAACTGTTTTTT. Translating it yields CSALPYVATNEKLFF.

This clonotype was picked up a small number of times. The V call is TRBV6-5, the J call TRBJ2-6; D not resolved. V dropped 0 bases and J dropped 0 bases, with 3 bases sitting between them. CDR1 MNHEY and CDR2 SVGAGI come from the germline V gene. The CDR3 runs to 15 residues. Here the CDR3 reads CASSYSGSGANVLTF. The CDR3 DNA is TGTGCCAGCAGTTACTCAGGCTCTGGGGCCAACGTCCTGACTTTC.

The V and J genes are TRBV28 and TRBJ2-3, with 9 bases lining up with TRBD1. With V trimmed by 6 bases and J by 3 bases, 7 bases remained unmatched. CDR1 and CDR2 from the germline V gene are MDHEN and SYDVKM. The CDR3 has 15 residues. Here the CDR3 reads CASSSPGTGTDTQYF. The CDR3 DNA follows: TGTGCCAGCAGCTCCCCGGGGACAGGGACAGATACGCAGTATTTT.

This clonotype was observed a handful of times. This chain links TRBV20-1 with TRBJ2-1, with TRBD1 matching over 9 bases. The CDR3 consists of 14 residues. Unmatched junction bases numbered 5, after V lost 0 bases and J lost 8 bases. Germline loops: CDR1 DFQATT, CDR2 SNEGSKA (reference sequence). The CDR3 sequence is CSAREDRGRYEQFF. CDR3 DNA: TGCAGTGCTAGAGAAGACAGGGGGAGGTATGAGCAGTTCTTC.